Following are 15 T cell receptor beta chains from one sample sequenced in a study of blood T cell repertoires in COVID-19. Sequencing was performed with immunoSEQ multiplex PCR; in TCRdb, only in-frame clones are kept and a portion is missing. The sample includes over 130,000 clones, roughly 80% of them seen just once. The material sequenced was peripheral blood. These TCRs come from a man aged 65 to 85 with acute or convalescent COVID-19.

This sequence joins TRBV2 and TRBJ1-2; 7 nucleotides agree with TRBD1. The CDR3 has 13 amino acids. Trimming took 3 bases from V and 4 from J; bases not matched to a gene: 2. Germline loops: CDR1 SNHLY, CDR2 FYNNEI. The CDR3 loop reads CASSDGQVYGYTF. The CDR3 nucleotides are TGTGCCAGCAGTGACGGACAGGTCTATGGCTACACCTTC.

This chain uses TRBV6-6 with TRBJ2-1, with TRBD2 matching 8 bases. The CDR3 loop spans 16 amino acids. Trimming at V came to 6 bases and at J to 7 bases, leaving 14 bases not matched to a gene. Germline loops: CDR1 MNHNY, CDR2 SVGAGI (reference sequence). In nucleotides, the CDR3 is TGTGCCAGCAGCCCCGCGGGGGGCGGGGGGCGGAATGAGCAGTTCTTC. Residues: CASSPAGGGGRNEQFF.

This clone was seen a few times. The genes are TRBV6-5 and TRBJ1-5; TRBD1 matches at 10 bases. The CDR3 covers 15 residues. V lost 10 bases and J lost 1; bases outside the gene matches: 7. The germline gives CDR1 MNHEY, CDR2 SVGAGI. The DNA of the CDR3 is TGTGCCACCCAAGACAGGGGGCCGAGCAATCAGCCCCAGCATTTT. It translates to CATQDRGPSNQPQHF.

V is TRBV7-2 and J is TRBJ2-7; 7 nucleotides match TRBD2. CDR1 is SGHTA, CDR2 FQGNSA, per germline. The CDR3 is 14 amino acids. With V trimmed by 6 bases and J by 2 bases, 7 bases remained unmatched. For the CDR3, the DNA is TGTGCCAGCAGTCCCGACGGGACTACCTACGAGCAGTACTTC. It specifies CASSPDGTTYEQYF.

The chain employs TRBV2 and TRBJ2-3, with D maybe TRBD1 (5 bases). CDR3 length equals 13 residues. Germline lookup yields CDR1 SNHLY and CDR2 FYNNEI. Trimming left V 4 bases short and J 4 bases short, with 9 bases between. The CDR3 here is CASSGQGADTQYF. The CDR3 coding sequence is TGTGCCAGCAGTGGGCAGGGTGCAGATACGCAGTATTTT.

This clone was recorded only once. The chain has TRBV5-4 and TRBJ2-1, with a possible D match to TRBD1 (5 bases). CDR3 length equals 15 residues. Germline loops: CDR1 SGHNT, CDR2 YYREEE (reference sequence). Trimming removed 2 bases at V and 4 bases at J, with 13 bases between. The CDR3: CASSFRLGDYNEQFF. The DNA for the CDR3 is TGTGCCAGCAGCTTCCGGCTAGGGGATTACAATGAGCAGTTCTTC.

The chain recombines TRBV5-1 with TRBJ1-1; weak D call: TRBD1 (5 bases). This CDR3 spans 14 amino acids. Germline CDR1 and CDR2: SGHRS and YFSETQ. Deletions cut 5 bases from V and 3 bases from J, with 14 bases between. The CDR3 region has the DNA TGCGCCAGCAGACCCTCGACAGACCACACTGAAGCTTTCTTT. Translation: CASRPSTDHTEAFF.

This rearrangement joins TRBV19 to TRBJ1-5; D gene ambiguous. The CDR3 spans 15 residues. The germline CDR1 and CDR2 sequences are LNHDA and SQIVND (reference sequence). The V end lost 1 base, the J end lost 1 base, and 8 bases lay between the germline ends. The CDR3 protein is CASSIGARSNQPQHF. The CDR3 DNA is TGTGCCAGTAGTATAGGGGCGCGAAGCAATCAGCCCCAGCATTTT.

This chain uses TRBV3-1 (or the pseudogene TRBV3-2) with TRBJ1-4; 9 nucleotides agree with TRBD1. V was clipped by 3 bases and J by 8 bases; unmatched bases: 10. The CDR3 covers 16 residues. In germline, CDR1 is LGHDT, CDR2 YNNKEL (reference sequence). CDR3 residues: CASSQGFTGGEEKLFF. CDR3 coding DNA: TGTGCCAGCAGCCAGGGGTTCACAGGGGGCGAGGAAAAACTGTTTTTT.

The rearrangement joins TRBV7-9 to TRBJ2-3; 9 bases are shared with TRBD2. Trimming took 5 bases from V and 9 from J; bases not matched to a gene: 18. The germline V gene encodes CDR1 SEHNR and CDR2 FQNEAQ (reference sequence). This CDR3 is 17 amino acids long. In nucleotides, the CDR3 is TGTGCCAGCAGCCACACCTTAGGTCGGCGGGAGGGCCGCACGCAGTATTTT. Its protein product is CASSHTLGRREGRTQYF.

The V call is TRBV12-2, the J call TRBJ2-2; no check of the table's D call, TRBD2, against the DNA was made. TRBV12-2 has pseudogene status. CDR3 length: 18 amino acids. This CDR3 reads CASRLREATILNTGELFF. CDR3 nucleotides: TGTGCAAGTCGCCTCCGGGAAGCCACGATTCTTAACACCGGGGAGCTGTTTTTT.

The J gene is TRBJ1-4, the V gene TRBV24-1; no clear D. CDR3 length: 12 residues. V was trimmed by 4 bases and J by 9 bases, leaving 8 bases between them. CDR1 and CDR2 (germline): KGHDR, SFDVKD. CDR3 nucleotide sequence: TGTGCCACCAGTGACACAGAGAAAAAACTGTTTTTT. It translates to CATSDTEKKLFF.

V gene TRBV11-3 combines with J gene TRBJ1-3; unclear D gene. In germline, CDR1 is SGHNT, CDR2 YENEEA. V gave up 3 bases and J gave up 4 bases, with 7 bases separating them. The CDR3 is 13 residues long. CDR3 in DNA: TGTGCCAGCAGCTTTAACAACGGAAACACCATATATTTT. This codes for CASSFNNGNTIYF.

The genes are TRBV7-8 and TRBJ1-2; 7 bases agree with TRBD1. The V and J ends lost 0 bases and 4 bases, in that order; junction bases with no gene match: 5. Germline assignment: CDR1 SGHVS and CDR2 FQNEAQ. The CDR3 runs 15 residues. Here the CDR3 DNA reads TGTGCCAGCAGCTTAGCCACGGGACAGTCCTATGGCTACACCTTC. Translation: CASSLATGQSYGYTF.

The J gene is TRBJ1-1, the V gene TRBV11-3; D may be TRBD1 (5 bases). V was pared by 6 bases and J by 7 bases, with 18 bases between. The CDR3 runs 14 residues. Germline V CDR1 and CDR2: SGHNT, YENEEA. CDR3 in amino acids: CASRPASGLGEAFF. The CDR3 DNA reads TGTGCCAGCAGGCCAGCGTCAGGGCTGGGTGAAGCTTTCTTT.